One sample yielded the 9 T cell receptor beta chains listed below, sequenced in a study of blood T cell repertoires in COVID-19. Here immunoSEQ multiplex PCR was the method, and the copy in TCRdb shows in-frame clones only, minus some. The repertoire has around 200,000 clones, about 86% of them found once; the top ten carry under 15%. Sequencing used peripheral blood. These receptors came from a man aged 30 to 39 with active or convalescent COVID-19.

This sequence joins TRBV28 and TRBJ2-5; D uncertain. The CDR3 is 17 amino acids. CDR1 is MDHEN, CDR2 SYDVKM, per germline. V lost 3 bases, J lost 5 bases, and 22 bases lay in between. CDR3 sequence: CASSFGGVRRTGETQYF. The CDR3 DNA reads as TGTGCCAGCAGTTTCGGCGGTGTACGGCGCACCGGGGAGACCCAGTACTTC. The full variable domain, completed using reference TRBV28 and TRBJ2-5, is DVKVTQSSRYLVKRTGEKVFLECVQDMDHENMFWYRQDPGLGLRLIYFSYDVKMKEKGDIPEGYSVSREKKERFSLILESASTNQTSMYLCASSFGGVRRTGETQYFGPGTRLLVL.

A few counts support this clone. CDR3 bases: TGTGCCTGGAGTGGGCAGGGGGATCAGCCCCAGCATTTT. Translated, it gives CAWSGQGDQPQHF. This chain connects TRBV30 to TRBJ1-5, with 7 bases aligning to TRBD1. Germline assignment: CDR1 GTSNPN and CDR2 SVGIG (reference sequence). The CDR3 extends over 13 amino acids. After removal of 1 base from V and 5 bases from J, the junction contained 2 bases not matched to a gene. Variable domain in full (rest from reference TRBV30 and TRBJ1-5): SQTIHQWPATLVQPVGSPLSLECTVEGTSNPNLYWYRQAAGRGLQLLFYSVGIGQISSEVPQNLSASRPQDRQFILSSKKLLLSDSGFYLCAWSGQGDQPQHFGDGTRLSIL.

The chain joins TRBV5-1 to TRBJ2-3; D call uncertain. Germline values: CDR1 SGHRS, CDR2 YFSETQ. CDR3 length: 14 residues. The germline V and J ends were trimmed by 1 base and 2 bases, with 8 bases remaining between them. CDR3 in DNA: TGCGCCAGCAGCTTGTTGGGCAACACAGATACGCAGTATTTT. Translation gives CASSLLGNTDTQYF. Filled out from reference TRBV5-1 and TRBJ2-3, the complete variable domain reads KAGVTQTPRYLIKTRGQQVTLSCSPISGHRSVSWYQQTPGQGLQFLFEYFSETQRNKGNFPGRFSGRQFSNSRSEMNVSTLELGDSALYLCASSLLGNTDTQYFGPGTRLTVL.

This chain connects TRBV6-1 to TRBJ2-1; 10 bases map to TRBD2. V was pared by 2 bases and J by 6 bases, with 1 base of the junction left unmatched. CDR1 is MNHNS and CDR2 is SASEGT in the germline V gene. This CDR3 is built from 14 residues. Written as DNA, the CDR3 is TGTGCCAGCAGTGAACTAGCGGGGGCCAATGAGCAGTTCTTC. It is translated as CASSELAGANEQFF.

This clone came up a few times. Other DNA sequences of this sample code for an identical CDR3. The V and J genes are TRBV5-1 and TRBJ2-3; 7 bases are shared with TRBD2. Germline V gene lookup returns CDR1 SGHRS and CDR2 YFSETQ. V gave up 2 bases and J gave up 3 bases; unmatched junction bases: 6. The CDR3 is 15 residues long. The CDR3 DNA follows: TGCGCCAGCAGCTTCGGCGGGAGAGGAACAGATACGCAGTATTTT. Protein: CASSFGGRGTDTQYF.

The CDR3 spells CAVRLAHSYEQYF. The CDR3 DNA sequence: TGTGCCGTTCGACTAGCGCACTCCTACGAGCAGTACTTC. The rearrangement uses TRBV10-3 and TRBJ2-7; the match to TRBD2 covers 8 bases. This CDR3 is 13 amino acids long. Germline CDR1 ENHRY, CDR2 SYGVKD. Germline trimming cut 11 bases from V and 0 bases from J; bases unmatched to any gene: 6.

The rearrangement uses TRBV15 and TRBJ1-3; D gene uncertain. V lost 1 base and J lost 0, with 10 bases in between. Germline lookup yields CDR1 LNHNV and CDR2 YYDKDF (reference sequence). This CDR3 region has 16 residues. In DNA form, the CDR3 reads TGTGCCACCAGCAGAGTGACTCGTTACTCTGGAAACACCATATATTTT. The encoded protein is CATSRVTRYSGNTIYF.

The rearrangement joins TRBV5-1 to TRBJ2-1; D might be TRBD2 (7 bases). CDR1 and CDR2 (germline): SGHRS, YFSETQ. This CDR3 has 15 amino acids. The V gene lost 2 bases and the J gene lost 2 bases, with 11 bases spanning the gap. As DNA, the CDR3 is TGCGCCAGCAGCTTAAACGGGGGGCCCTACAATGAGCAGTTCTTC. Protein sequence: CASSLNGGPYNEQFF.

The rearrangement links TRBV18 to TRBJ1-4; D may be TRBD1 (5 bases). V lost 1 base and J lost 7, with 10 bases in between. The V gene's germline CDR1 is KGHSH and CDR2 LQKENI. The CDR3 has 14 amino acids. In DNA, the CDR3 is TGTGCCAGCTCACCACAGGGGATGCGTGAAAAACTGTTTTTT. It translates to CASSPQGMREKLFF.